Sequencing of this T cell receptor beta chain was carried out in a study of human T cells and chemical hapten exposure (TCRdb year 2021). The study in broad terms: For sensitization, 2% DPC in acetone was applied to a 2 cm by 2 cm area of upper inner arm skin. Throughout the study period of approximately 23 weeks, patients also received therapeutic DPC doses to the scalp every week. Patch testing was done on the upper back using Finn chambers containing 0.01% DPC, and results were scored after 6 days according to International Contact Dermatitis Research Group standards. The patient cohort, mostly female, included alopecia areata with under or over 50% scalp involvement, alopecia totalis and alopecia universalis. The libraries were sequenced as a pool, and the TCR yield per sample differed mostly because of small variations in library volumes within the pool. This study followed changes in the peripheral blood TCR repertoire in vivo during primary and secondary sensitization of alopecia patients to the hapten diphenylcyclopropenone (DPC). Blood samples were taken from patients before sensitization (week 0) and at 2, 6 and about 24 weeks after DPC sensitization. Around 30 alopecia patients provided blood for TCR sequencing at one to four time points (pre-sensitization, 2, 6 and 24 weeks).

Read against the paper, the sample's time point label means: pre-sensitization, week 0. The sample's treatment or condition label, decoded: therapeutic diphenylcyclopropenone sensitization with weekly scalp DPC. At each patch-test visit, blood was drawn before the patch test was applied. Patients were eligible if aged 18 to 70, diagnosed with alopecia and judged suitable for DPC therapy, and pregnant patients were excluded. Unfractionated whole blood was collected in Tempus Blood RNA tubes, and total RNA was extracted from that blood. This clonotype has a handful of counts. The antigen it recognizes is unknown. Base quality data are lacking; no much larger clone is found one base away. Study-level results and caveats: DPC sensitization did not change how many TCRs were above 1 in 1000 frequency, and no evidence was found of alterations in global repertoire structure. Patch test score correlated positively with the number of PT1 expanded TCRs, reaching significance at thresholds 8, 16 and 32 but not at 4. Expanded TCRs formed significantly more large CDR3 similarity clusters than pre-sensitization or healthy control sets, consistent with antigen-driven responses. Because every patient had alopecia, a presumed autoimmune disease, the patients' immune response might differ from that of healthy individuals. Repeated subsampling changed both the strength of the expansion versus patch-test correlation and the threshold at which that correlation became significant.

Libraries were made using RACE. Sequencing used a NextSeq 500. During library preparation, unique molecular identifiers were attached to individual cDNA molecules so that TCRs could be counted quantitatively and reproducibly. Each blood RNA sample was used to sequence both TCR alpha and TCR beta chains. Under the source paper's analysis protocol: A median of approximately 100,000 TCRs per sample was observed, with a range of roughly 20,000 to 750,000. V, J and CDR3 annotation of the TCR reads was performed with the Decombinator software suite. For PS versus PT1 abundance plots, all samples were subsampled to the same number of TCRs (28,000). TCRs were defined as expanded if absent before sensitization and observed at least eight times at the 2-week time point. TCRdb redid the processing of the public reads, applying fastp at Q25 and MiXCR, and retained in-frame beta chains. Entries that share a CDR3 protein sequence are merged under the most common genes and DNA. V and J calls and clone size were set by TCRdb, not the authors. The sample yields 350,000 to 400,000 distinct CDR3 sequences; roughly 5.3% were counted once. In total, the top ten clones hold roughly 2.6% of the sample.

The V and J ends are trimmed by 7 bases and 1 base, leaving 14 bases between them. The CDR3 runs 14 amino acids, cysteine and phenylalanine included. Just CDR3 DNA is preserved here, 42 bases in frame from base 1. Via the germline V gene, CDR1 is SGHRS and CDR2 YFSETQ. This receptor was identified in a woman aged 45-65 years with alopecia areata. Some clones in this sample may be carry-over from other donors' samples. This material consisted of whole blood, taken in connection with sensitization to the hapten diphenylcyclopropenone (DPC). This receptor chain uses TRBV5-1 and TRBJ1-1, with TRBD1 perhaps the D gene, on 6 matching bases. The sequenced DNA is TGCGCCAGCCGAGCAGGGGAGGGGAACACTGAAGCTTTCTTT. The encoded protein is CASRAGEGNTEAFF.